The 5 T cell receptor beta chains below were found in one sample sequenced in a study of blood T cells in healthy people across ages. A sample-barcoded 5' primer and a J-beta primer mix were used in a second PCR of roughly 7 to 11 cycles. TCRdb used MiXCR to reprocess the 5' RACE reads, holding one entry per CDR3 protein. The sample shows 710,000 or so distinct CDR3 sequences, approximately 21% of them seen only once. Sequencing used blood. Source of these receptors: a man in his 70s in good health.

This clonotype was seen only a few times. This chain joins TRBV4-2 and TRBJ2-5; D may be TRBD1 (5 bases). TRBJ2-7 explains the end of the DNA better; the J call may be wrong. CDR3 length: 13 residues. Germline lookup yields CDR1 LGHNA and CDR2 YNFKEQ. The chain's CDR3 is CASSQERGYEQYF. CDR3 nucleotides: TGTGCCAGCAGCCAAGAAAGGGGTTACGAGCAGTACTTC.

This rearrangement joins TRBV10-3 to TRBJ2-7; possible D gene TRBD2, 6 bases. The CDR3 contains 14 residues. CDR1 and CDR2 (germline): ENHRY, SYGVKD. Trimming left V 10 bases short and J 3 bases short, with 19 bases between. CDR3 loop: CATSPASEGYEQYF. The CDR3 nucleotides read TGTGCCACCAGCCCGGCTAGCGAAGGCTACGAGCAGTACTTC.

V is TRBV6-6 and J is TRBJ2-2; D is undetermined. The CDR3 sequence is 14 residues long. V was trimmed by 8 bases and J by 0 bases, leaving 10 bases between them. Germline V gene data show CDR1 as MNHNY and CDR2 as SVGAGI (reference sequence). CDR3 loop: CASDNTPNTGELFF. The DNA for the CDR3 is TGTGCCAGCGACAATACGCCGAACACCGGGGAGCTGTTTTTT.

This chain joins TRBV29-1 and TRBJ1-1; D is possibly TRBD1 (5 bases). Trimming pared 3 bases from V and 3 bases from J, leaving 14 bases between. This CDR3 is 14 amino acids long. The V gene's germline CDR1 is SQVTM and CDR2 ANQGSEA. This CDR3 reads CSVDERGLDTEAFF. The CDR3 region has the DNA TGCAGCGTTGACGAGAGGGGCCTGGACACTGAAGCTTTCTTT.

This clonotype was seen more than once but under ten times. The chain uses TRBV5-1 and TRBJ2-7, with D possibly TRBD2 on 5 matching bases. With 0 bases removed from V and 8 bases from J, the gap between germline ends came to 15 bases. The CDR3 has 14 amino acids. CDR1 and CDR2 (germline): SGHRS, YFSETQ. The DNA of the CDR3 is TGCGCCAGCAGCTTGGGCGGGTCCTCCTCGCAGCAGTACTTC. Translation gives CASSLGGSSSQQYF.